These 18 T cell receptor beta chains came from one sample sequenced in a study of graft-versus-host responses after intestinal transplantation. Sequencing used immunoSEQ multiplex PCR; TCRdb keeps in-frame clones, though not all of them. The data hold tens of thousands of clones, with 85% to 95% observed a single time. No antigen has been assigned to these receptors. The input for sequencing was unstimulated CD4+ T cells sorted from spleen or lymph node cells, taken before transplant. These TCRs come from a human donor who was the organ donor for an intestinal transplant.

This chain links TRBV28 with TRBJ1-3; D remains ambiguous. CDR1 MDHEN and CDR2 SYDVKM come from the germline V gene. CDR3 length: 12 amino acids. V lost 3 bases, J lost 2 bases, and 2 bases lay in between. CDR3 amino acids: CASSLTGNTIYF. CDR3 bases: TGTGCCAGCAGTTTGACTGGAAACACCATATATTTT.

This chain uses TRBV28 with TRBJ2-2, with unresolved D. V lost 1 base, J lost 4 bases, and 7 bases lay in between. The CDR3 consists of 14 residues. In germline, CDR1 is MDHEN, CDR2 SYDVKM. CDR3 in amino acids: CASSLSVFTGELFF. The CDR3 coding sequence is TGTGCCAGCAGTTTATCCGTCTTCACCGGGGAGCTGTTTTTT.

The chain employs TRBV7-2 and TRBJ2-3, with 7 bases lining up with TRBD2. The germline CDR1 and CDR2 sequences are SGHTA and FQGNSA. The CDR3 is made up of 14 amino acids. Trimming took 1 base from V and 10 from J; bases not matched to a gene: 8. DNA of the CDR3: TGTGCCAGCAGCTTAGTCGGCAGGGAGGGTCCGCAGTATTTT. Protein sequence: CASSLVGREGPQYF.

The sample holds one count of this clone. The CDR3 loop reads CAWNDRRNEKLFF. CDR3 coding DNA: TGTGCCTGGAATGACAGAAGAAATGAAAAACTGTTTTTT. The V and J genes are TRBV30 and TRBJ1-4, with a possible D match to TRBD1 (5 bases). This CDR3 has 13 residues. The germline V and J ends were trimmed by 4 bases and 5 bases, with 11 bases remaining between them. The V gene's germline CDR1 is GTSNPN and CDR2 SVGIG (reference sequence).

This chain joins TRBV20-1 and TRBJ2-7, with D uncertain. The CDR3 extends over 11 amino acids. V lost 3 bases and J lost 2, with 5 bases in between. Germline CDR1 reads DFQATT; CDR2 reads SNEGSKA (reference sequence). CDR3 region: CSASRPYEQYF. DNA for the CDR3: TGCAGTGCTAGCCGACCCTACGAGCAGTACTTC.

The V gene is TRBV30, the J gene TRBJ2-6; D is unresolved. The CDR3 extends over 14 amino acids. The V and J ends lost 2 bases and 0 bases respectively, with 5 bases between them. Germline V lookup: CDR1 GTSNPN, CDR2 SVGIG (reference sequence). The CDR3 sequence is CAWSSRSGANVLTF. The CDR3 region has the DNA TGTGCCTGGAGTTCACGCTCTGGGGCCAACGTCCTGACTTTC.

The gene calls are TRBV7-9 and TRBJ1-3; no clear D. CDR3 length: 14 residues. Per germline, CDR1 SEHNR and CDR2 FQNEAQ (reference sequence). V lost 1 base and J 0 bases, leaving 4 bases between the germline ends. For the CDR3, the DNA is TGTGCCAGCAGCTTAGGGATCTCTGGAAACACCATATATTTT. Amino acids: CASSLGISGNTIYF.

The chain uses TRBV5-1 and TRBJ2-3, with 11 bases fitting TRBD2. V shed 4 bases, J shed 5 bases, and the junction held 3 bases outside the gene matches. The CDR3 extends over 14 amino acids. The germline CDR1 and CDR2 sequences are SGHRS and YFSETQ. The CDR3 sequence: CASSPGLAGDTQYF. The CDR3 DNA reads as TGCGCCAGCAGCCCCGGACTAGCGGGAGATACGCAGTATTTT.

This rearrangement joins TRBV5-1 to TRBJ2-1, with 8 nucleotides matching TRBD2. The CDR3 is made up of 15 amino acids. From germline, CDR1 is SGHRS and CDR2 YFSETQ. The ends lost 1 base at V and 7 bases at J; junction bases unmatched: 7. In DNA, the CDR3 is TGCGCCAGCAGCTTGTCTACGGGAGGGGGGAATGAGCAGTTCTTC. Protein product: CASSLSTGGGNEQFF.

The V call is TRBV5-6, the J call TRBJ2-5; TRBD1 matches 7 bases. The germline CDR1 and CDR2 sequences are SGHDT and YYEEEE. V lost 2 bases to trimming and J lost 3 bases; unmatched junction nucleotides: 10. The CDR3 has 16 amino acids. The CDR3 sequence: CASSFTGVREKETQYF. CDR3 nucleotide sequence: TGTGCCAGCAGCTTCACAGGGGTGAGGGAGAAAGAGACCCAGTACTTC.

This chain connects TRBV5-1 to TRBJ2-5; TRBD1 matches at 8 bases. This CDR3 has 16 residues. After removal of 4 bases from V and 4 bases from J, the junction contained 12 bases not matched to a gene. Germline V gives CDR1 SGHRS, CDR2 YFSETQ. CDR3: CASSPRTGWSGETQYF. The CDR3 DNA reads TGCGCCAGCAGCCCACGGACAGGGTGGAGTGGAGAGACCCAGTACTTC.

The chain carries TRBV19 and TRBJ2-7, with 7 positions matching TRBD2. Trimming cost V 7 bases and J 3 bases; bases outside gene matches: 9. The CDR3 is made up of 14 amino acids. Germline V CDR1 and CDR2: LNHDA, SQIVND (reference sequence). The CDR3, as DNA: TGTGCCAGTAAAAGTACGGGAGGAGGCTACGAGCAGTACTTC. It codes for CASKSTGGGYEQYF.

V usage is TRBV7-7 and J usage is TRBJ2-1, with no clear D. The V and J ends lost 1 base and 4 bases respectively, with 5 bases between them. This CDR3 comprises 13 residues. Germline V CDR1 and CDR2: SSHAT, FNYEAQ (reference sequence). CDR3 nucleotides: TGTGCCAGCAGCTTAGACCTATACAATGAGCAGTTCTTC. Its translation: CASSLDLYNEQFF.

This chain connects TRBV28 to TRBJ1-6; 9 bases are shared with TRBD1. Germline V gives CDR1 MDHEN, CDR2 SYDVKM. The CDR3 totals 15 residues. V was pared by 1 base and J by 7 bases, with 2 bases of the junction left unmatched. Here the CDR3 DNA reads TGTGCCAGCAGTTTATTGGACAGGGGCAATTCACCCCTCCACTTT. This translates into CASSLLDRGNSPLHF. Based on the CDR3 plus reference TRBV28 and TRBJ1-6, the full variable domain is DVKVTQSSRYLVKRTGEKVFLECVQDMDHENMFWYRQDPGLGLRLIYFSYDVKMKEKGDIPEGYSVSREKKERFSLILESASTNQTSMYLCASSLLDRGNSPLHFGNGTRLTVT.

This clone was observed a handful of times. DNA of the CDR3: TGTGCCAGAAGCACATACGAGCAGTACTTC. Translated, it gives CARSTYEQYF. This sequence joins TRBV5-3 and TRBJ2-7; D not certain. TRBV5-3 is an open reading frame whose function is uncertain. The V gene lost 4 bases and the J gene lost 4 bases, with 3 bases spanning the gap. The CDR3 is made up of 10 amino acids.

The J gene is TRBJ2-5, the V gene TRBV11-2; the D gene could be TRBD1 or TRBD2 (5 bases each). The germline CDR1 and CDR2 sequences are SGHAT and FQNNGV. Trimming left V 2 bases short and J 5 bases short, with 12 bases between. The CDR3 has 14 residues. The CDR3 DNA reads TGTGCCAGCAGCTTACAGGGAGCAGTGGAGACCCAGTACTTC. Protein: CASSLQGAVETQYF.

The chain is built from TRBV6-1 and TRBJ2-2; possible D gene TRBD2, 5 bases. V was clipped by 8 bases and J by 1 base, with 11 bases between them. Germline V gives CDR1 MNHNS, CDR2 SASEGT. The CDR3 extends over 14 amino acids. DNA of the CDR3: TGTGCCAGCCCGGGAAGGGAGAACACCGGGGAGCTGTTTTTT. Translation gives CASPGRENTGELFF.

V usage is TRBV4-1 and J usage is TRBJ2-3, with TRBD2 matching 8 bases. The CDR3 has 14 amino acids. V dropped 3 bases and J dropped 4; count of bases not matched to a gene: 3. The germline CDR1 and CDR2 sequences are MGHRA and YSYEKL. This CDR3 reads CASSQGLGADTQYF. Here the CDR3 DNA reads TGCGCCAGCAGCCAGGGACTAGGCGCAGATACGCAGTATTTT.